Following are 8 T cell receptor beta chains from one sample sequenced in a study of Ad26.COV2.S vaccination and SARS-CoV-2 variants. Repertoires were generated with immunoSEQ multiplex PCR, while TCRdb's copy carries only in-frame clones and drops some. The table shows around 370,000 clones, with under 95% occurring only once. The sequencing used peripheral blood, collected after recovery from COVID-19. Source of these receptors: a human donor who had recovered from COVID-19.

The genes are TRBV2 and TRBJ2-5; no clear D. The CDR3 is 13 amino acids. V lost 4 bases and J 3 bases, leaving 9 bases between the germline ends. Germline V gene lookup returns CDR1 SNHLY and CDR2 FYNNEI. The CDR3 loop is CASSVGRKETQYF. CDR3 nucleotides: TGTGCCAGCAGTGTCGGGCGAAAAGAGACCCAGTACTTC.

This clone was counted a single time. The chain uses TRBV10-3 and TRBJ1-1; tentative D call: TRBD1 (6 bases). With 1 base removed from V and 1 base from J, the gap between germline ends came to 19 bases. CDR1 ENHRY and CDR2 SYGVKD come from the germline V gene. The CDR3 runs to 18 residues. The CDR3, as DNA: TGTGCCATCAGTGAGTATTCGGGACACGGAGCCCAGAACACTGAAGCTTTCTTT. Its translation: CAISEYSGHGAQNTEAFF.

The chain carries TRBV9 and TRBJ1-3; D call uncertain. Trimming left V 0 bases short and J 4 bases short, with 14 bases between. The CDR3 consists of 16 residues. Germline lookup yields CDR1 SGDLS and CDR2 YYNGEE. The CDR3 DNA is TGTGCCAGCAGCGTAGCCCCGACGGACGTGGGAAACACCATATATTTT. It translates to CASSVAPTDVGNTIYF.

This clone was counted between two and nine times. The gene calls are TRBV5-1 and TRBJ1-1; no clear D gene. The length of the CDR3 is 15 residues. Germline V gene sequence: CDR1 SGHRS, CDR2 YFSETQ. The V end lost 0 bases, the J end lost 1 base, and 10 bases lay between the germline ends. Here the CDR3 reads CASSLGRRRNTEAFF. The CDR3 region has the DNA TGCGCCAGCAGCTTGGGTAGACGGAGGAACACTGAAGCTTTCTTT.

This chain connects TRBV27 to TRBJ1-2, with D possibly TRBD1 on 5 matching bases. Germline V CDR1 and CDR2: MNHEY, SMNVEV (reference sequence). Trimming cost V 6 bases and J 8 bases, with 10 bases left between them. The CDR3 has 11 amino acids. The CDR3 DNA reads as TGTGCCAGCAGCGCAGGGTGGGGCTACACCTTC. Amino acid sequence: CASSAGWGYTF.

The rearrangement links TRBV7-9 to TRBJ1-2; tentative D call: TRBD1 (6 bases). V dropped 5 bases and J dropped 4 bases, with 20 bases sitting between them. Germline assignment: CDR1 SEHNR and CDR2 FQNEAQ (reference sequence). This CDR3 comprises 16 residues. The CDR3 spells CASSVSSYREGYGYTF. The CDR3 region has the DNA TGTGCCAGCAGCGTGTCAAGTTACAGGGAGGGCTATGGCTACACCTTC.

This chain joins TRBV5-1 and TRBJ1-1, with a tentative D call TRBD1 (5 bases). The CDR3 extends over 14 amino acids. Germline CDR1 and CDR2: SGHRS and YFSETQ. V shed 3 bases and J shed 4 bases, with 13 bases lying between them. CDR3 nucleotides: TGCGCCAGCAGCTCCCGGGGGGGGGTCACTGAAGCTTTCTTT. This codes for CASSSRGGVTEAFF. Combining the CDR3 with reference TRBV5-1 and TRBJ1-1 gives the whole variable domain KAGVTQTPRYLIKTRGQQVTLSCSPISGHRSVSWYQQTPGQGLQFLFEYFSETQRNKGNFPGRFSGRQFSNSRSEMNVSTLELGDSALYLCASSSRGGVTEAFFGQGTRLTVV.

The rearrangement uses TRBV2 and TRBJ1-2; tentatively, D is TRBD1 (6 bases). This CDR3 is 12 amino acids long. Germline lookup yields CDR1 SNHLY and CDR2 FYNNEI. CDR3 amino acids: CATEAGADGYTF. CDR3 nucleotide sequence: TGTGCAACGGAGGCAGGGGCGGACGGCTACACCTTC.